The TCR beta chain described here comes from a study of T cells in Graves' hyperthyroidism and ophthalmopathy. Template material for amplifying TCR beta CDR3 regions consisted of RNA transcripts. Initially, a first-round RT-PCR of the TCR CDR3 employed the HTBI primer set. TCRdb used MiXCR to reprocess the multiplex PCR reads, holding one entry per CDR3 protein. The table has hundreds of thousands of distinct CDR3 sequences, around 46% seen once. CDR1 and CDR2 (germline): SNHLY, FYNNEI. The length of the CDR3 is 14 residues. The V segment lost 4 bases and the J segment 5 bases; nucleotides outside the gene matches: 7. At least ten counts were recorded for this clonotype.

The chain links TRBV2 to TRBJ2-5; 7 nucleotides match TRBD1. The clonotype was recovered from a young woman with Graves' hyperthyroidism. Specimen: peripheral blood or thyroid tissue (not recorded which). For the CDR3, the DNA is TGTGCCAGCAGTGCCGGGACAGTAATTGAGACCCAGTACTTC. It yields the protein CASSAGTVIETQYF.